This T cell receptor (beta chain) is drawn from a study of cytomegalovirus exposure and HLA in healthy donors. Study-wide results and limits: Among immune exposure information, only CMV serostatus was available. A few CMV-associated chains were confirmed in vitro to be specific for CMV antigens. It was reported in a later analysis that an Asian-associated ancestry cluster showed fewer N-insertions than the roughly 620-donor mean. The authors assumed roughly uniform sequencing depth across donors for presence/absence analyses.

CDR1 is SGHKS and CDR2 is YYEKEE in the germline V gene (reference sequence). The V gene lost 0 bases and the J gene lost 0 bases, with 7 bases spanning the gap. The CDR3 is made up of 15 amino acids. Researchers ran the PCR with 60 Vbeta and 13 Jbeta primers. The data were produced by immunoSEQ multiplex PCR, yet TCRdb's version contains in-frame clones alone and is incomplete. The data hold roughly 170,000 clones, with around 77% observed a single time. This clone appeared a few times. Its antigen is still unknown. The clonotype was recovered from a woman between 25 and 40 years old in good health and CMV-seronegative. V usage is TRBV5-5 and J usage is TRBJ1-3; no clear D. Sequencing was carried out using PBMCs. CDR3 coding DNA: TGTGCCAGCAGCTTGGTCCCGGGCTCTGGAAACACCATATATTTT. This translates into CASSLVPGSGNTIYF. Variable domain in full (rest from reference TRBV5-5 and TRBJ1-3): DAGVTQSPTHLIKTRGQQVTLRCSPISGHKSVSWYQQVLGQGPQFIFQYYEKEERGRGNFPDRFSARQFPNYSSELNVNALLLGDSALYLCASSLVPGSGNTIYFGEGSWLTVV.